Presented here are 27 T cell receptor beta chains from one specimen sequenced in a study of cytomegalovirus exposure and HLA in healthy donors. Method: immunoSEQ multiplex PCR; TCRdb's copy keeps in-frame clones and lacks some. The table records about 240,000 clones, around nine tenths of them present only once. Sequenced: PBMCs. All receptors come from a man younger than 35 in good health and CMV-seronegative.

The chain uses TRBV29-1 and TRBJ2-1; no clear D gene. The CDR3 covers 13 residues. Germline V lookup: CDR1 SQVTM, CDR2 ANQGSEA. The ends were cut back, 5 bases at V and 3 bases at J, with 11 bases in the middle. The CDR3 DNA follows: TGCAGCGTTCTTGGGCATGACTACAATGAGCAGTTCTTC. Its protein product is CSVLGHDYNEQFF.

The rearrangement links TRBV6-7 to TRBJ2-2; 13 bases are a match to TRBD2. TRBV6-7 is an ORF, and what it does is uncertain. CDR3 length: 19 amino acids. Losses at the gene ends were 1 base for V and 2 bases for J; bases not matched to a gene: 7. The CDR3 region has the DNA TGTGCCAGCAGTTACTTTCAACTAGCGGGGGGGAAAAACACCGGGGAGCTGTTTTTT. It is translated as CASSYFQLAGGKNTGELFF.

This clone was counted once. This chain joins TRBV11-3 and TRBJ2-1, with unresolved D. CDR1 SGHNT and CDR2 YENEEA come from the germline V gene. There are 13 residues in the CDR3. V lost 0 bases to trimming and J lost 10 bases, with 10 bases between them. CDR3 nucleotides: TGTGCCAGCAGCTTAGATCTAGGTGGGGAGCAGTTCTTC. This sequence encodes CASSLDLGGEQFF.

The rearrangement links TRBV7-9 to TRBJ1-2; D call uncertain. The CDR3 runs 13 residues. Germline V lookup: CDR1 SEHNR, CDR2 FQNEAQ (reference sequence). V shed 4 bases and J shed 4 bases, with 10 bases lying between them. CDR3 DNA: TGTGCCAGCAGCTATCAGGCCTTCTATGGCTACACCTTC. Its translation is CASSYQAFYGYTF.

The rearrangement uses TRBV2 and TRBJ2-1; D gene uncertain. CDR1 and CDR2 from the germline V gene are SNHLY and FYNNEI. The CDR3 is 12 residues long. Trimming removed 8 bases from V and 8 bases from J, with 13 bases in between. CDR3 region: CASLGFRDEQFF. The CDR3 DNA is TGTGCCAGCCTCGGGTTTCGCGATGAGCAGTTCTTC.

In this sample, this clone turned up a few times. The V gene is TRBV5-8, the J gene TRBJ1-2, with TRBD1 identical over 7 bases. The CDR3 extends over 15 amino acids. The V segment lost 3 bases and the J segment 4 bases; nucleotides outside the gene matches: 9. Per the germline V gene, CDR1 is SGHTS and CDR2 is YDEGEE. CDR3 DNA sequence: TGTGCCAGCAGCTCCCGGACAGGTTCTAGCTATGGCTACACCTTC. This translates into CASSSRTGSSYGYTF. The entire variable domain, with the rest obtained from reference TRBV5-8 and TRBJ1-2, is as follows: EAGVTQSPTHLIKTRGQQATLRCSPISGHTSVYWYQQALGLGLQFLLWYDEGEERNRGNFPPRFSGRQFPNYSSELNVNALELEDSALYLCASSSRTGSSYGYTFGSGTRLTVV.

V is TRBV9 and J is TRBJ2-6; 8 bases are shared with TRBD2. The V gene's germline CDR1 is SGDLS and CDR2 YYNGEE. The V and J ends lost 9 bases and 0 bases, in that order; junction bases with no gene match: 5. The CDR3 is made up of 15 amino acids. The CDR3 reads CATAGGNSGANVLTF. In DNA form, the CDR3 reads TGTGCCACCGCGGGGGGAAACTCTGGGGCCAACGTCCTGACTTTC. Looking up the rest from reference TRBV9 and TRBJ2-6 gives the full variable domain: DSGVTQTPKHLITATGQRVTLRCSPRSGDLSVYWYQQSLDQGLQFLIQYYNGEERAKGNILERFSAQQFPDLHSELNLSSLELGDSALYFCATAGGNSGANVLTFGAGSRLTVL.

The chain uses TRBV7-6 and TRBJ2-2, with 8 nucleotides matching TRBD1. From germline, CDR1 is SGHVS and CDR2 FNYEAQ. The CDR3 spans 16 residues. V lost 0 bases, J lost 5 bases, and 5 bases stayed unmatched. DNA of the CDR3: TGTGCCAGCAGCTTAGCCTACAGGGGGGATACCGGGGAGCTGTTTTTT. Amino acid sequence: CASSLAYRGDTGELFF.

The rearrangement uses TRBV5-4 and TRBJ2-3, with TRBD2 matching over 8 bases. Germline V CDR1 and CDR2: SGHNT, YYREEE (reference sequence). The V gene end was trimmed by 4 bases and the J gene end by 1 base; junction bases not matched to a gene: 11. This CDR3 has 17 residues. The CDR3 region has the DNA TGTGCCAGCAGCGTAGCGGGGAAACTGGGACGCACAGATACGCAGTATTTT. It encodes CASSVAGKLGRTDTQYF. Together with reference TRBV5-4 and TRBJ2-3, the CDR3 gives the full variable domain: ETGVTQSPTHLIKTRGQQVTLRCSSQSGHNTVSWYQQALGQGPQFIFQYYREEENGRGNFPPRFSGLQFPNYSSELNVNALELDDSALYLCASSVAGKLGRTDTQYFGPGTRLTVL.

This chain connects TRBV4-2 to TRBJ1-3; possible D gene TRBD1, 5 bases. The CDR3 length is 16 residues. Per germline, CDR1 LGHNA and CDR2 YNFKEQ. Trimming left V 0 bases short and J 7 bases short, with 16 bases between. The CDR3 is CASSQDGEGRGNTIYF. For the CDR3, the DNA is TGTGCCAGCAGCCAAGATGGAGAAGGACGGGGGAACACCATATATTTT.

CDR3 coding DNA: TGCGCCAGCAGCCAGAGGGAAGGACTGTATCAAGAGACCCAGTACTTC. It specifies CASSQREGLYQETQYF. The J gene is TRBJ2-5, the V gene TRBV4-1; a weak D match, TRBD2 (5 bases). Germline loops: CDR1 MGHRA, CDR2 YSYEKL. This CDR3 contains 16 residues. Deletions cut 3 bases from V and 2 bases from J, with 16 bases between.

The chain joins TRBV18 to TRBJ1-6; a weak D match, TRBD1 (5 bases). Germline CDR1 and CDR2: KGHSH and LQKENI. CDR3 size: 17 residues. The V gene lost 3 bases and the J gene lost 6 bases, with 18 bases spanning the gap. The CDR3 DNA is TGTGCCAGCTCACCCCAGGGCCCGGGACTGATTAATTCACCCCTCCACTTT. This encodes CASSPQGPGLINSPLHF.

The chain has TRBV4-3 and TRBJ2-7; D not resolved. Germline CDR1 is LGHNA and CDR2 is YSLEER. The CDR3 length is 13 residues. Trimming took 2 bases from V and 5 from J, leaving 10 bases between them. The CDR3 loop is CASSQRTRDEQYF. CDR3 nucleotide sequence: TGCGCCAGCAGCCAACGTACACGGGACGAGCAGTACTTC.

The V and J genes are TRBV4-3 and TRBJ2-2, with a possible D match to TRBD2 (6 bases). The CDR3 contains 15 residues. CDR1 is LGHNA, CDR2 YSLEER, per germline. The germline V and J ends were trimmed by 7 bases and 1 base, with 13 bases remaining between them. CDR3 bases: TGCGCCAGCAAGAGCCAGGGAGGGAACACCGGGGAGCTGTTTTTT. Residues: CASKSQGGNTGELFF.

This sequence joins TRBV27 and TRBJ2-7; 7 nucleotides line up with TRBD2. Germline lookup yields CDR1 MNHEY and CDR2 SMNVEV (reference sequence). Unmatched junction bases numbered 8, after V lost 3 bases and J lost 3 bases. The CDR3 contains 15 residues. Here the CDR3 reads CASSLASGILYEQYF. In DNA, the CDR3 is TGTGCCAGCAGTTTGGCTAGCGGAATTCTCTACGAGCAGTACTTC.

The chain carries TRBV5-1 and TRBJ2-1; 9 bases are a match to TRBD2. Germline CDR1 SGHRS, CDR2 YFSETQ. V gave up 4 bases and J gave up 4 bases; unmatched junction bases: 6. CDR3 length: 15 amino acids. Here the CDR3 DNA reads TGCGCCAGCAGCCCGTCGCTAGCGGGGTACAATGAGCAGTTCTTC. Its translation: CASSPSLAGYNEQFF.

The rearrangement links TRBV25-1 to TRBJ1-6; D is unresolved. V was trimmed by 2 bases and J by 7 bases, leaving 12 bases between them. Germline V gene data show CDR1 as MGHDK and CDR2 as SYGVNS. There are 15 residues in the CDR3. The CDR3 is CASSEGGRQNSPLHF. The CDR3 region has the DNA TGTGCCAGCAGTGAAGGAGGGAGGCAAAATTCACCCCTCCACTTT.

Details on this clone: The same CDR3 can be traced to other DNA sequences in this sample. The chain combines TRBV7-2 with TRBJ2-5; unclear D gene. Looked up from germline, CDR1 is SGHTA and CDR2 is FQGNSA. Deletions cut 5 bases from V and 3 bases from J, with 4 bases between. The CDR3 covers 11 residues. CDR3: CASSPKETQYF. The DNA of the CDR3 is TGTGCCAGCAGCCCTAAAGAGACCCAGTACTTC. Supplemented by reference TRBV7-2 and TRBJ2-5, the full variable domain reads GAGVSQSPSNKVTEKGKDVELRCDPISGHTALYWYRQSLGQGLEFLIYFQGNSAPDKSGLPSDRFSAERTGGSVSTLTIQRTQQEDSAVYLCASSPKETQYFGPGTRLLVL.

The chain couples TRBV4-3 to TRBJ2-1; D is undetermined. The CDR3 sequence is 13 residues long. Trimming removed 0 bases from V and 9 bases from J, with 9 bases in between. Germline-derived CDR1 and CDR2 are LGHNA and YSLEER. The CDR3 loop is CASSQDLRGEQFF. Written as DNA, the CDR3 is TGCGCCAGCAGCCAAGATTTAAGAGGTGAGCAGTTCTTC.

The V gene is TRBV19, the J gene TRBJ1-2, with D unclear. CDR1 and CDR2 (germline): LNHDA, SQIVND (reference sequence). Trimming removed 9 bases at V and 5 bases at J, with 13 bases between. This CDR3 contains 12 residues. CDR3 sequence: CARMRIRYGYTF. The CDR3 DNA follows: TGTGCCAGGATGAGGATACGGTATGGCTACACCTTC.

The chain combines TRBV29-1 with TRBJ1-5, with D possibly being TRBD1 (6 bases). Per the germline V gene, CDR1 is SQVTM and CDR2 is ANQGSEA. V gave up 6 bases and J gave up 1 base, with 10 bases separating them. CDR3 length: 13 residues. The CDR3, as DNA: TGCAGCGTCTCTGACAGGAGCAATCAGCCCCAGCATTTT. As protein: CSVSDRSNQPQHF. Based on the CDR3 plus reference TRBV29-1 and TRBJ1-5, the full variable domain is SAVISQKPSRDICQRGTSLTIQCQVDSQVTMMFWYRQQPGQSLTLIATANQGSEATYESGFVIDKFPISRPNLTFSTLTVSNMSPEDSSIYLCSVSDRSNQPQHFGDGTRLSIL.

The chain uses TRBV4-3 and TRBJ1-4; 7 bases map to TRBD1. V dropped 4 bases and J dropped 5; count of bases not matched to a gene: 4. Germline values: CDR1 LGHNA, CDR2 YSLEER. This CDR3 contains 14 residues. CDR3 residues: CASSPSDRNEKLFF. In DNA, the CDR3 is TGCGCCAGCAGCCCTTCGGACAGGAATGAAAAACTGTTTTTT.

This rearrangement joins TRBV9 to TRBJ2-2; tentatively, D is TRBD2 (5 bases). Germline V CDR1 and CDR2: SGDLS, YYNGEE. The ends were cut back, 4 bases at V and 1 base at J, with 11 bases in the middle. This CDR3 contains 15 residues. The CDR3 region has the DNA TGTGCCAGCAGCCCTCGGACTTTGAACACCGGGGAGCTGTTTTTT. Residues: CASSPRTLNTGELFF.

This chain links TRBV11-2 with TRBJ2-7, with D uncertain. The germline V gene has CDR1 SGHAT and CDR2 FQNNGV. The germline V and J ends were trimmed by 1 base and 2 bases, with 6 bases remaining between them. This CDR3 is 13 amino acids long. CDR3 region: CASSLGWPYEQYF. In DNA, the CDR3 is TGTGCCAGCAGCTTAGGGTGGCCCTACGAGCAGTACTTC.

Here the CDR3 reads CASSLPGLGNEQFF. The CDR3 DNA is TGCGCCAGCAGCTTGCCGGGGTTGGGGAATGAGCAGTTCTTC. V gene TRBV5-1 combines with J gene TRBJ2-1, with a weak D call TRBD2 (5 bases). The CDR3 is 14 residues long. Germline assignment: CDR1 SGHRS and CDR2 YFSETQ. V lost 1 base and J 7 bases, leaving 12 bases between the germline ends.

This clone was seen a single time. V usage is TRBV28 and J usage is TRBJ2-3, with TRBD2 matching 13 bases. Unmatched junction bases numbered 7, after V lost 5 bases and J lost 2 bases. The germline V gene has CDR1 MDHEN and CDR2 SYDVKM. This CDR3 is built from 17 residues. CDR3 protein: CASSTRLAGGHTDTQYF. The DNA of the CDR3 is TGTGCCAGCAGTACTCGACTAGCGGGAGGCCACACAGATACGCAGTATTTT.

The rearrangement uses TRBV4-1 and TRBJ2-1; 7 bases line up with TRBD2. CDR1 and CDR2 from the germline V gene are MGHRA and YSYEKL. CDR3 length: 15 amino acids. Germline trimming cut 5 bases from V and 4 bases from J; bases unmatched to any gene: 8. CDR3 protein: CASSLAGGTYNEQFF. CDR3 nucleotide sequence: TGCGCCAGCAGCTTAGCGGGCGGGACTTACAATGAGCAGTTCTTC.